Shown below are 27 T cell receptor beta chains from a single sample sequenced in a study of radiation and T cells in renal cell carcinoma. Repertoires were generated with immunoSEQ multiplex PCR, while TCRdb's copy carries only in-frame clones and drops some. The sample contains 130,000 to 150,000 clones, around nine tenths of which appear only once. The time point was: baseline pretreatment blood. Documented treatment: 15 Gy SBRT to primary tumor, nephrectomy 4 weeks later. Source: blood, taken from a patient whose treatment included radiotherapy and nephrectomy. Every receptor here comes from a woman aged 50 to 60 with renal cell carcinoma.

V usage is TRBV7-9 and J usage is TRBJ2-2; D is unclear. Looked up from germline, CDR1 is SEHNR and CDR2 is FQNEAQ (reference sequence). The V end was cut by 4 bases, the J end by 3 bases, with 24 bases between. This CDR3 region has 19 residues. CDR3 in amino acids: CASSSKKDRIGRDTGELFF. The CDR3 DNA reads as TGTGCCAGCAGCTCCAAGAAAGATAGGATAGGCCGGGACACCGGGGAGCTGTTTTTT.

CDR3 in DNA: TGTGCCAGCAGTTTTGTGAAGGCGAGCTCCTATAATTCACCCCTCCACTTT. This encodes CASSFVKASSYNSPLHF. The chain recombines TRBV27 with TRBJ1-6; no definite D call. The CDR3 has 17 amino acids. CDR1 and CDR2 (germline): MNHEY, SMNVEV (reference sequence). Trimming pared 3 bases from V and 0 bases from J, leaving 12 bases between.

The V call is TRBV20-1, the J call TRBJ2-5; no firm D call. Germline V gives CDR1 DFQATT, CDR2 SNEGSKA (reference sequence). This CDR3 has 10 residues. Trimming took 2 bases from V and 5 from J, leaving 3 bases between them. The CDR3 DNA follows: TGCAGTGCTAGAAGGGAGACCCAGTACTTC. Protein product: CSARRETQYF.

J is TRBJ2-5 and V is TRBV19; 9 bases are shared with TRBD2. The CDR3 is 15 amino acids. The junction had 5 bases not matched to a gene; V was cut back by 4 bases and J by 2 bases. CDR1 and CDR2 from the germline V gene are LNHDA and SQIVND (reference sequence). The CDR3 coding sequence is TGTGCCAGTAGTAGTTTAGCGGGGGTGCAAGAGACCCAGTACTTC. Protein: CASSSLAGVQETQYF.

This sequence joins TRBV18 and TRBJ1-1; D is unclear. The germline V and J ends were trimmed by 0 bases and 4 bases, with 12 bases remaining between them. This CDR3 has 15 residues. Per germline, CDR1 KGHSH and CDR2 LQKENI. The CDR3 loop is CASSPPQSDGTEAFF. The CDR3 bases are TGTGCCAGCTCACCACCCCAATCGGACGGCACTGAAGCTTTCTTT.

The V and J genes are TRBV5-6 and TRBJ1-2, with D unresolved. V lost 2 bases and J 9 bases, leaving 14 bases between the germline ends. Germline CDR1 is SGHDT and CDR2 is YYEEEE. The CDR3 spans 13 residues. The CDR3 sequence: CASSLSPTESYTF. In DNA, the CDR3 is TGTGCCAGCAGCTTATCTCCGACGGAGAGCTACACCTTC.

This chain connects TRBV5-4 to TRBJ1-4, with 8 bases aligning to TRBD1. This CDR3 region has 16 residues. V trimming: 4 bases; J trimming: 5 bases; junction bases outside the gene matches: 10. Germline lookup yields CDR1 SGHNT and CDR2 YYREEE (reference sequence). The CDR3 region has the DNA TGTGCCAGCAGCCCCGACAGGGGCGACGGAAATGAAAAACTGTTTTTT. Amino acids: CASSPDRGDGNEKLFF. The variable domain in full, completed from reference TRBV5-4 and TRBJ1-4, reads ETGVTQSPTHLIKTRGQQVTLRCSSQSGHNTVSWYQQALGQGPQFIFQYYREEENGRGNFPPRFSGLQFPNYSSELNVNALELDDSALYLCASSPDRGDGNEKLFFGSGTQLSVL.

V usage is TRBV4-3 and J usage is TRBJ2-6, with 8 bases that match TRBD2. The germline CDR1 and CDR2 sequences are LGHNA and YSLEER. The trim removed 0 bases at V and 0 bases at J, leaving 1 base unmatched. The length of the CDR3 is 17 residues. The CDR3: CASSQEGTSSGANVLTF. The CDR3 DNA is TGCGCCAGCAGCCAAGAGGGGACTAGCTCTGGGGCCAACGTCCTGACTTTC.

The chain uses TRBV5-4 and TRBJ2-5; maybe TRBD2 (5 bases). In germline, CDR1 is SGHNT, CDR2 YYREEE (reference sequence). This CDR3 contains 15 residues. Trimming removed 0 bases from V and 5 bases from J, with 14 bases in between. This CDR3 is CASSLEGGRGETQYF. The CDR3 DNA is TGTGCCAGCAGCTTGGAAGGCGGTCGAGGGGAGACCCAGTACTTC.

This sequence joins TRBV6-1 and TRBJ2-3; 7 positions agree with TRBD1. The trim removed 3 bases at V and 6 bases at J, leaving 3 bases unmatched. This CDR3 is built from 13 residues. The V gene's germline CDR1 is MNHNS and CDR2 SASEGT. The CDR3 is CASSEWTGDTQYF. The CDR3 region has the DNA TGTGCCAGCAGTGAGTGGACAGGCGATACGCAGTATTTT.

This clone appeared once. The CDR3 nucleotides read TGTGCCAGCAGCACGGGACAGCCGTACGAGCAGTACTTC. Its translation is CASSTGQPYEQYF. The chain joins TRBV7-2 to TRBJ2-7; the match to TRBD1 covers 7 bases. V was pared by 5 bases and J by 4 bases, with 5 bases of the junction left unmatched. Germline lookup yields CDR1 SGHTA and CDR2 FQGNSA. The CDR3 runs to 13 residues.

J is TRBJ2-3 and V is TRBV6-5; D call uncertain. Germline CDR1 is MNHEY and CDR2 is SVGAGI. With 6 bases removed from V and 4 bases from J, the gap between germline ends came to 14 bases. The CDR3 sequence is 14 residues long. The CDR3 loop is CASSLLASADTQYF. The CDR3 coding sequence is TGTGCCAGCAGCCTTCTGGCAAGTGCAGATACGCAGTATTTT.

CDR3 coding DNA: TGTGCCAGCAGTTACGGCTATGAGGGCGACTACGAGCAGTACTTC. This encodes CASSYGYEGDYEQYF. The genes are TRBV6-6 and TRBJ2-7; a possible D gene is TRBD2 (5 bases). CDR3 length: 15 residues. The germline V gene has CDR1 MNHNY and CDR2 SVGAGI (reference sequence). Trimming took 2 bases from V and 3 from J, leaving 14 bases between them.

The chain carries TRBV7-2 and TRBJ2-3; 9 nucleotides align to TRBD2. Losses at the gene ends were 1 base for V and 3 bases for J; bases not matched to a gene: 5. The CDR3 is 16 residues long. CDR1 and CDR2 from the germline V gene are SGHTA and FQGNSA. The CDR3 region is CASSLGQRGATDTQYF. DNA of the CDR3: TGTGCCAGCAGCTTAGGCCAGCGGGGGGCGACAGATACGCAGTATTTT. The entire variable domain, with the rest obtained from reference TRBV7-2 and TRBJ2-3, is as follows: GAGVSQSPSNKVTEKGKDVELRCDPISGHTALYWYRQSLGQGLEFLIYFQGNSAPDKSGLPSDRFSAERTGGSVSTLTIQRTQQEDSAVYLCASSLGQRGATDTQYFGPGTRLTVL.

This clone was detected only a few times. The chain's CDR3 is CASSQVWAGRTEAFF. The CDR3 DNA is TGCGCCAGCAGCCAAGTATGGGCAGGTCGGACTGAAGCTTTCTTT. The V call is TRBV4-1, the J call TRBJ1-1, with unresolved D. Germline assignment: CDR1 MGHRA and CDR2 YSYEKL. The V and J ends lost 1 base and 5 bases respectively, with 14 bases between them. This CDR3 region has 15 residues.

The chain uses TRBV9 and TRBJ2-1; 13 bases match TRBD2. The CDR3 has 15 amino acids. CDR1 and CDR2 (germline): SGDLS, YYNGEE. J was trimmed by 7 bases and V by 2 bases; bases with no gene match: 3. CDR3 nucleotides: TGTGCCAGCAGCGTCGGGACTAGCGGGGTAAATGAGCAGTTCTTC. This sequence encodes CASSVGTSGVNEQFF.

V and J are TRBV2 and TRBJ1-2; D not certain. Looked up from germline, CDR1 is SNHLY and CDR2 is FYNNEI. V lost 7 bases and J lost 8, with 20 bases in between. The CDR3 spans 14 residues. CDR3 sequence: CASNQRSLTRGYTF. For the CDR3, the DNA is TGTGCCAGCAACCAGAGGTCCCTCACGAGGGGCTACACCTTC.

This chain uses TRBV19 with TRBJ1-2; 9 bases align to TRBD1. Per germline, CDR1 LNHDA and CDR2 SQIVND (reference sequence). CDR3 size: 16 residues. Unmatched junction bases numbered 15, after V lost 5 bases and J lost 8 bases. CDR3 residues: CASSPSGTGSSGGYTF. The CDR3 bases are TGTGCCAGTAGTCCCTCAGGGACAGGGAGTTCTGGGGGCTACACCTTC.

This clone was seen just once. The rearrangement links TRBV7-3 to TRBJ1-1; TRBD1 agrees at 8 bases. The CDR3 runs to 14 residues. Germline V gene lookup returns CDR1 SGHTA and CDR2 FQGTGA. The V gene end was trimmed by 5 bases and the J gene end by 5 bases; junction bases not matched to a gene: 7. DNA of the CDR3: TGTGCCAGCAGCCGAGGACAGGGAGGGACTGAAGCTTTCTTT. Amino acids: CASSRGQGGTEAFF.

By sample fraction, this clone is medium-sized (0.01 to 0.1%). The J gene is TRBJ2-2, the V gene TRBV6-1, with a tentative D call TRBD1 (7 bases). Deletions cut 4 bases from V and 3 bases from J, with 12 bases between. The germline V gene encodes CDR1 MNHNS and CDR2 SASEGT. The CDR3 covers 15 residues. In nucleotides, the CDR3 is TGTGCCAGCAGTGGACAGGGAGGCGACACCGGGGAGCTGTTTTTT. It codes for CASSGQGGDTGELFF.

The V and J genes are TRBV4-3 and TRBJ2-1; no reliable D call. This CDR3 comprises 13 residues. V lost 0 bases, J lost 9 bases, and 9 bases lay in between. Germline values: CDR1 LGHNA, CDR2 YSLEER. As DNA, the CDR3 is TGCGCCAGCAGCCAAGATACAGCTGGTGAGCAGTTCTTC. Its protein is CASSQDTAGEQFF.

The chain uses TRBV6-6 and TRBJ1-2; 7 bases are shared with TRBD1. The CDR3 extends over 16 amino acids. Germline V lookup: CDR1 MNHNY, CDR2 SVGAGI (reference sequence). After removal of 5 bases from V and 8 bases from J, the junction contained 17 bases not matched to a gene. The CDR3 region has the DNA TGTGCCAGCAGTCCCGGCCTCGACAGGGTTCGAGGCGGCTACACCTTC. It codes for CASSPGLDRVRGGYTF.

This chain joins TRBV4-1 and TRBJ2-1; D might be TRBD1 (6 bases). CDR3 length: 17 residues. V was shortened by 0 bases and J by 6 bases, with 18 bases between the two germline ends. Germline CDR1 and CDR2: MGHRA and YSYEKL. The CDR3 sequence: CASSQDLLSGHVNEQFF. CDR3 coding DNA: TGCGCCAGCAGCCAAGATCTTCTTTCGGGACACGTCAATGAGCAGTTCTTC.

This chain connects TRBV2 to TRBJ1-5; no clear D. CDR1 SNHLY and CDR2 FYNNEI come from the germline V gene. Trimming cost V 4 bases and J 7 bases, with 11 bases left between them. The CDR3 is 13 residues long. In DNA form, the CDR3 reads TGTGCCAGCAGTGCTTACAATAAACAGCCCCAGCATTTT. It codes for CASSAYNKQPQHF.

The CDR3 region is CASSEFPGNPYEQYF. The CDR3 nucleotides are TGTGCCAGCAGTGAATTTCCAGGGAACCCCTACGAGCAGTACTTC. This chain connects TRBV6-1 to TRBJ2-7; TRBD1 is a possible D gene (5 bases). V gave up 2 bases and J gave up 2 bases, with 13 bases separating them. This CDR3 spans 15 amino acids. The germline V gene encodes CDR1 MNHNS and CDR2 SASEGT.

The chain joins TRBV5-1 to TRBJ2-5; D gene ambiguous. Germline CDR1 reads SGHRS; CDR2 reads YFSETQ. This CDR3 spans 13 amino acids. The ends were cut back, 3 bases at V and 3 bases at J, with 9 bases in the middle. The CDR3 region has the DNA TGCGCCAGCAGCTGGGCAGCCGAAGAGACCCAGTACTTC. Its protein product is CASSWAAEETQYF. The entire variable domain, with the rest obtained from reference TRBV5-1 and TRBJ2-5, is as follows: KAGVTQTPRYLIKTRGQQVTLSCSPISGHRSVSWYQQTPGQGLQFLFEYFSETQRNKGNFPGRFSGRQFSNSRSEMNVSTLELGDSALYLCASSWAAEETQYFGPGTRLLVL.

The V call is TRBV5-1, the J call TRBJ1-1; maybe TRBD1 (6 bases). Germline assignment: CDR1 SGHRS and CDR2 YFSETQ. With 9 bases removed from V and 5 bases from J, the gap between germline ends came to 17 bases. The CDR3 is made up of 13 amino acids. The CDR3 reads CATQQGRDTEAFF. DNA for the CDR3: TGCGCCACCCAGCAGGGGAGAGATACTGAAGCTTTCTTT.